The 27 T cell receptor beta chains given below trace back to one sample, sequenced in a study of T cell clonality in common variable immunodeficiency. Only in-frame clones appear in the TCRdb table, and some are missing; sequencing was by immunoSEQ multiplex PCR. The profile covers 40,000 to 45,000 clones, none occurring a single time. The source material was peripheral blood mononuclear cells. These receptors all stem from a person aged 18 to 69 in good health.

This clone came up many times. The read terminates 3 residues ahead of where the CDR3 ends, so the germline J gene completes it. The rearrangement links TRBV20-1 to TRBJ2-1; 11 bases fit TRBD2. The germline V gene encodes CDR1 DFQATT and CDR2 SNEGSKA (reference sequence). The CDR3 extends over 17 amino acids. Trimming cost V 1 base and J 1 base; bases outside gene matches: 6. The CDR3 reads CSARAPSGRWSYNEQFF. The part of the CDR3 DNA that was read is TGCAGTGCTAGAGCCCCTAGCGGGAGGTGGTCCTACAATGAG.

This clone was picked up many times. The observed sequence ends 3 residues before the CDR3 terminus, with the missing tail filled in from the germline J gene. V and J are TRBV20-1 and TRBJ1-1; 8 bases fit TRBD1. Germline CDR1 and CDR2: DFQATT and SNEGSKA (reference sequence). The CDR3 consists of 13 residues. V was clipped by 4 bases and J by 3 bases; unmatched bases: 4. This CDR3 reads CSAKQGGHTEAFF. The DNA read from the CDR3 is TGCAGTGCTAAACAGGGGGGGCACACTGAA.

This clone has at least ten counts. The read is 3 residues too short to cover the CDR3 end, so that end is filled in from the germline J gene. The chain uses TRBV5-1 and TRBJ2-3; the match to TRBD2 covers 8 bases. V was pared by 5 bases and J by 3 bases, with 5 bases of the junction left unmatched. The CDR3 length is 14 residues. Germline CDR1 reads SGHRS; CDR2 reads YFSETQ. The CDR3: CASRRTSGTDTQYF. Incomplete CDR3 DNA: TGCGCCAGCAGGAGAACTAGCGGTACAGATACG. Using reference TRBV5-1 and TRBJ2-3 for the parts outside the CDR3, the full variable domain is KAGVTQTPRYLIKTRGQQVTLSCSPISGHRSVSWYQQTPGQGLQFLFEYFSETQRNKGNFPGRFSGRQFSNSRSEMNVSTLELGDSALYLCASRRTSGTDTQYFGPGTRLTVL.

The table lists this clone with a few counts. The read halts 3 residues ahead of the CDR3 end, with the missing end drawn from the germline J gene. The J gene is TRBJ2-5, the V gene TRBV20-1, with 9 bases that match TRBD2. Trimming cost V 5 bases and J 4 bases; bases outside gene matches: 14. Germline V gene lookup returns CDR1 DFQATT and CDR2 SNEGSKA (reference sequence). This CDR3 has 16 residues. The CDR3 loop is CSAGVGAGGPGETQYF. Partial CDR3 DNA: TGCAGTGCTGGCGTCGGTGCGGGGGGGCCCGGAGAGACC.

This clone was recorded many times. The observed sequence ends 3 residues before the CDR3 terminus, with the missing tail filled in from the germline J gene. The chain is built from TRBV5-1 and TRBJ2-3, with 7 bases fitting TRBD2. Germline V gene sequence: CDR1 SGHRS, CDR2 YFSETQ. The trim removed 5 bases at V and 2 bases at J, leaving 11 bases unmatched. The CDR3 covers 16 residues. CDR3 DNA, as far as it was read: TGCGCCAGCAGTGTAGGGCGGGGGTCCTCCACAGATACG. It is translated as CASSVGRGSSTDT. The whole CDR3 protein reads CASSVGRGSSTDTQYF.

There are many counts of this clone. The read terminates 3 residues before the CDR3 end, so the remaining end is supplied by the germline J gene. The chain has TRBV20-1 and TRBJ1-5; D not resolved. Germline CDR1 reads DFQATT; CDR2 reads SNEGSKA (reference sequence). CDR3 length: 14 residues. V was shortened by 1 base and J by 5 bases, with 12 bases between the two germline ends. The CDR3 region is CSARGAFRDQPQHF. The covered CDR3 bases are TGCAGTGCTAGAGGGGCGTTCAGAGATCAGCCC.

In its sample, this clone was seen many times. From the germline J gene comes the end of the CDR3, since the read stops 3 residues before it. This rearrangement joins TRBV12-3 or TRBV12-4 to TRBJ2-1; 8 bases fit TRBD2. V was pared by 6 bases and J by 8 bases, with 12 bases of the junction left unmatched. The CDR3 totals 15 residues. The CDR3 loop is CASSPLKRGPHEQFF. CDR3 bases read: TGTGCCAGCAGCCCCTTGAAGCGGGGGCCCCATGAG.

This clone appeared a few times. The CDR3 spells CSVLDPRQGETYEQYF. Incomplete CDR3 DNA: TGCAGCGTCCTAGACCCCCGACAGGGGGAGACCTACGAG. The chain recombines TRBV29-1 with TRBJ2-7; 9 bases map to TRBD1. The read ends 3 residues before the CDR3 terminus; that terminus is restored from the germline J gene. Germline values: CDR1 SQVTM, CDR2 ANQGSEA. This CDR3 comprises 16 residues. With 6 bases clipped from V and 2 bases from J, the junction kept 14 bases outside the gene matches.

In its sample, this clone was seen many times. The CDR3 end is not reached by the read, which stops 3 residues before it; the germline J gene fills it in. This chain links TRBV28 with TRBJ2-7; 8 bases match TRBD1. Germline trimming cut 6 bases from V and 4 bases from J; bases unmatched to any gene: 8. This CDR3 has 14 residues. CDR1 and CDR2 (germline): MDHEN, SYDVKM. The sequenced part of the CDR3 DNA is TGTGCCAGCAGAGACAGGGGTGGGAGTTACGAG. Translating it yields CASRDRGGSYE. The whole CDR3 region reads CASRDRGGSYEQYF.

As for this clone: The sequenced fragment ends 3 residues before the CDR3 boundary, so the rest is inferred from the germline J gene. V usage is TRBV10-2 and J usage is TRBJ2-1; 7 bases are a match to TRBD2. In germline, CDR1 is WSHSY, CDR2 SAAADI. The CDR3 length is 16 residues. The V gene end was trimmed by 0 bases and the J gene end by 0 bases; junction bases not matched to a gene: 2. The covered CDR3 bases are TGCGCCAGCAGTGAGTCTGGCGGGAGCTCCTACAATGAG. Translation gives CASSESGGSSYNE. The entire CDR3 is CASSESGGSSYNEQFF.

This clone came up many times. The sequence runs out 3 residues before the end of the CDR3; the remainder is reconstructed from the germline J gene. The genes are TRBV5-4 and TRBJ2-7; D gene uncertain. Trimming took off 4 bases at V and 5 bases at J, with 13 bases between the two ends. Germline assignment: CDR1 SGHNT and CDR2 YYREEE (reference sequence). This CDR3 comprises 13 residues. CDR3 DNA (partial): TGTGCCAGCAGCGTGTCTTACTCTCACGAG. This sequence encodes CASSVSYSHE. The CDR3, in full, reads CASSVSYSHEQYF. The variable domain in full, with the rest retrieved from reference TRBV5-4 and TRBJ2-7, is ETGVTQSPTHLIKTRGQQVTLRCSSQSGHNTVSWYQQALGQGPQFIFQYYREEENGRGNFPPRFSGLQFPNYSSELNVNALELDDSALYLCASSVSYSHEQYFGPGTRLTVT.

Many counts were recorded for this clone. The read halts 3 residues ahead of the CDR3 end, with the missing end drawn from the germline J gene. The chain uses TRBV6-2 or TRBV6-3 and TRBJ2-1, with D unresolved. V was cut by 7 bases and J by 6 bases, with 19 bases left in between. Germline CDR1 reads MNHEY; CDR2 reads SVGEGT. This CDR3 spans 15 amino acids. The CDR3 loop is CASTPWQSRANEQFF. CDR3 DNA (partial): TGTGCCAGCACCCCCTGGCAGTCCCGTGCCAATGAG.

This clone was counted ten times or more. The CDR3 DNA, read in part, is TGTGCCAGCAGCTTGCAGGGTAACTATGGC. Its protein is CASSLQGNYG. The complete CDR3 protein is CASSLQGNYGYTF. The chain is built from TRBV7-6 and TRBJ1-2, with a tentative D call TRBD1 (5 bases). The read ends 3 residues early relative to the CDR3; the germline J gene fills the gap. Between the trimmed V and J ends, which lost 3 bases and 1 base, there was a span of 6 bases. CDR1 SGHVS and CDR2 FNYEAQ come from the germline V gene. This CDR3 region has 13 residues.

By share, this clone counts as medium-sized. The read halts 3 residues ahead of the CDR3 end, with the missing end drawn from the germline J gene. The chain combines TRBV6-4 with TRBJ2-2, with D perhaps TRBD1 (6 bases). From germline, CDR1 is MRHNA and CDR2 SNTAGT. Trimming removed 0 bases at V and 7 bases at J, with 9 bases between. The CDR3 spans 14 residues. CDR3 region: CASSDSRGSGELFF. CDR3 DNA (partial): TGTGCCAGCAGTGACTCGAGGGGGAGCGGGGAG.

This clone was recorded at least ten times. The read ends 3 residues shy of where the CDR3 ends; the end is completed using the germline J gene. The chain joins TRBV5-1 to TRBJ2-7; D may be TRBD1 (7 bases). CDR1 SGHRS and CDR2 YFSETQ come from the germline V gene. The CDR3 sequence is 14 residues long. With 2 bases removed from V and 3 bases from J, the gap between germline ends came to 12 bases. The CDR3 spells CASSFWQGGYEQYF. The CDR3 DNA, read in part, is TGCGCCAGCAGCTTTTGGCAGGGGGGCTACGAG.

At least ten counts were recorded for this clone. The DNA read from the CDR3 is TGTGCCAGCAGTTTAGGGACGGCGGGTCAGCCC. It specifies CASSLGTAGQP. In full, the CDR3 is CASSLGTAGQPQHF. The chain joins TRBV12-3 or TRBV12-4 to TRBJ1-5; D remains ambiguous. The observed sequence ends 3 residues before the CDR3 terminus, with the missing tail filled in from the germline J gene. This CDR3 comprises 14 residues. Trimming cost V 1 base and J 6 bases, with 10 bases left between them.

This clone was counted ten times or more. The read stops 3 residues short of the end of the CDR3; the missing end is completed from the germline J gene. The rearrangement uses TRBV5-4 and TRBJ2-5; perhaps TRBD1 as D (5 bases). The CDR3 is made up of 14 amino acids. V was clipped by 0 bases and J by 5 bases, with 11 bases between them. Looked up from germline, CDR1 is SGHNT and CDR2 is YYREEE (reference sequence). CDR3 DNA, as far as it was read: TGTGCCAGCAGCTTGGTTCAGGGTTCCGAGACC. It specifies CASSLVQGSET. The entire CDR3 is CASSLVQGSETQYF.

This clone was counted ten times or more. Read sequence stops 3 residues before the CDR3 end, and the germline J gene provides the missing end. This chain joins TRBV20-1 and TRBJ2-5, with 8 positions matching TRBD2. The CDR3 consists of 16 residues. Germline V gene data show CDR1 as DFQATT and CDR2 as SNEGSKA (reference sequence). With V trimmed by 5 bases and J by 4 bases, 15 bases remained unmatched. CDR3 DNA, as far as it was read: TGCAGTGCTCGCCTACTCCCCGGAGCGGGGGCAGAGACC. Protein: CSARLLPGAGAET. The entire CDR3 reads CSARLLPGAGAETQYF.

Many counts were recorded for this clone. With the read ending 3 residues before the CDR3 end, the germline J gene is used to fill in that end. The rearrangement links TRBV5-4 to TRBJ1-3; 10 bases agree with TRBD1. The CDR3 loop spans 16 amino acids. CDR1 SGHNT and CDR2 YYREEE come from the germline V gene (reference sequence). The junction had 7 bases not matched to a gene; V was cut back by 3 bases and J by 4 bases. Partial CDR3 DNA: TGTGCCAGCAGCTCTGACAGGGGGCGAGAAGGAAACACC. This encodes CASSSDRGREGNT. The full CDR3 is CASSSDRGREGNTIYF.

This clone was seen many times. Germline is not matched at one junction end, which may reflect a read error. The CDR3 goes on 3 residues after the read ends, and that part is filled in from the germline J gene. V is TRBV20-1 and J is TRBJ1-1; tentatively, D is TRBD1 (5 bases). The germline V gene has CDR1 DFQATT and CDR2 SNEGSKA (reference sequence). The CDR3 spans 13 residues. CDR3 DNA (partial): TGCAGTGCTCAGGCGCCAGGGAACGCTGAA. Residues: CSAQAPGNAE. The full CDR3 protein reads CSAQAPGNAEAFF.

This clone was seen ten or more times. Coverage ceases 3 residues before the CDR3 finishes, and the germline J gene fills in the end. This chain joins TRBV5-1 and TRBJ2-1; 11 bases match TRBD1. This CDR3 has 16 amino acids. Germline V gene sequence: CDR1 SGHRS, CDR2 YFSETQ. The V gene end was trimmed by 5 bases and the J gene end by 1 base; junction bases not matched to a gene: 5. The part of the CDR3 DNA that was read is TGCGCCAGCAGAGTGGGGACAGGGGGGTCCTACAATGAG. Its translation: CASRVGTGGSYNE. The CDR3 in full is CASRVGTGGSYNEQFF. The full variable domain, rest sourced from reference TRBV5-1 and TRBJ2-1, is KAGVTQTPRYLIKTRGQQVTLSCSPISGHRSVSWYQQTPGQGLQFLFEYFSETQRNKGNFPGRFSGRQFSNSRSEMNVSTLELGDSALYLCASRVGTGGSYNEQFFGPGTRLTVL.

This clone was seen repeatedly, ten times or more. The read terminates 3 residues before the CDR3 end, so the remaining end is supplied by the germline J gene. This chain uses TRBV5-1 with TRBJ1-2; 7 bases are shared with TRBD1. This CDR3 comprises 14 residues. The germline V gene has CDR1 SGHRS and CDR2 YFSETQ. Here the CDR3 reads CASSSRQGGSAYTF. CDR3 DNA, as far as it was read: TGCGCCAGCAGCTCACGACAGGGTGGGTCAGCC.

The sample holds many counts of this clone. The CDR3 end falls 3 residues outside the read, so it is completed with the germline J gene. The chain has TRBV5-4 and TRBJ2-5; D perhaps matches TRBD1 (5 bases). V lost 7 bases to trimming and J lost 2 bases, with 12 bases between them. The CDR3 covers 13 residues. The V gene's germline CDR1 is SGHNT and CDR2 YYREEE (reference sequence). CDR3 protein: CASSWTLQETQYF. The sequenced CDR3 bases are TGTGCCAGCTCGTGGACATTACAAGAGACC.

This clone has at least ten counts. The read gets to within 3 residues of the CDR3 end, and the germline J gene fills in the rest. The chain recombines TRBV29-1 with TRBJ2-7; the D gene is possibly TRBD1 (5 bases). This CDR3 is 15 amino acids long. V was pared by 3 bases and J by 1 base, with 16 bases between. Germline lookup yields CDR1 SQVTM and CDR2 ANQGSEA. This CDR3 is CSVDVGAGVSYEQYF. Incomplete CDR3 DNA: TGCAGCGTTGATGTTGGGGCAGGAGTATCCTACGAG.

There are many counts of this clone. The read ends 3 residues shy of where the CDR3 ends; the end is completed using the germline J gene. This chain connects TRBV7-2 to TRBJ2-3; the D gene is possibly TRBD1 (5 bases). The germline V gene encodes CDR1 SGHTA and CDR2 FQGNSA. The CDR3 loop spans 15 amino acids. Between the trimmed V and J ends, which lost 1 base and 1 base, there was a span of 9 bases. The DNA read from the CDR3 is TGTGCCAGCAGCTTAGTCGGCAGGGGCACAGATACG. This translates into CASSLVGRGTDT. The full-length CDR3 reads as CASSLVGRGTDTQYF.

This clone came up many times. The read finishes 3 residues shy of the CDR3 end, and the germline J gene is used to complete it. The genes are TRBV2 and TRBJ2-5, with 14 nucleotides matching TRBD2. With V trimmed by 7 bases and J by 5 bases, 3 bases remained unmatched. CDR1 SNHLY and CDR2 FYNNEI come from the germline V gene. The CDR3 length is 14 residues. CDR3 DNA, as far as it was read: TGTGCCAGCACCGGGACTAGCGGGAGTGAGACC. Amino acid sequence: CASTGTSGSET. The CDR3 as a whole reads CASTGTSGSETQYF.

This clone was seen ten or more times. The sequenced fragment ends 3 residues before the CDR3 boundary, so the rest is inferred from the germline J gene. The chain is built from TRBV9 and TRBJ1-1, with D perhaps TRBD1 (6 bases). CDR3 length: 15 amino acids. Germline values: CDR1 SGDLS, CDR2 YYNGEE. V lost 3 bases and J 2 bases, leaving 14 bases between the germline ends. Incomplete CDR3 DNA: TGTGCCAGCAGCGGAAGCAGGGGAGGAAACACTGAA. It codes for CASSGSRGGNTE. From start to end, the CDR3 is CASSGSRGGNTEAFF.